These 22 T cell receptor beta chains were sequenced from one sample in a study of T cells after yellow fever vaccination. One entry per CDR3 protein results from TCRdb running MiXCR on the 5' RACE reads. The sample has 300,000 to 350,000 distinct CDR3 sequences, about 10% seen once. The material sequenced was CD4+ T cells sorted from PBMCs, taken 45 days after the yellow fever booster vaccination. The receptors come from a man aged 18 to 35 who received the YFV17D yellow fever vaccine.

The chain employs TRBV6-5 and TRBJ2-5; no reliable D call. Per the germline V gene, CDR1 is MNHEY and CDR2 is SVGAGI. Trimming pared 0 bases from V and 1 base from J, leaving 9 bases between. The CDR3 sequence is 15 residues long. In DNA, the CDR3 is TGTGCCAGCAGTTACTCCCGGGCAGGCCAAGAGACCCAGTACTTC. Encoded protein: CASSYSRAGQETQYF.

The genes are TRBV7-8 and TRBJ1-2; a possible D gene is TRBD1 (5 bases). CDR3 length: 15 residues. From germline, CDR1 is SGHVS and CDR2 FQNEAQ. The V end was cut by 6 bases, the J end by 2 bases, with 16 bases between. For the CDR3, the DNA is TGTGCCAGCAGTGGCGGGACTCTCCCAAACTATGGCTACACCTTC. It specifies CASSGGTLPNYGYTF.

This clonotype came up many times. The chain is built from TRBV15 and TRBJ2-3; D possibly corresponds to TRBD1 (7 bases). Germline V gene sequence: CDR1 LNHNV, CDR2 YYDKDF (reference sequence). V was shortened by 2 bases and J by 2 bases, with 11 bases between the two germline ends. The CDR3 is 15 residues long. The CDR3, as DNA: TGTGCCACCAGCAGACAGGGGGGACTCACAGATACGCAGTATTTT. This gives the protein CATSRQGGLTDTQYF.

This clonotype turned up a few times. This chain connects TRBV10-3 to TRBJ1-1, with D maybe TRBD1 (5 bases). The V gene's germline CDR1 is ENHRY and CDR2 SYGVKD. The CDR3 is 13 residues long. Trimming left V 4 bases short and J 1 base short, with 7 bases between. CDR3 DNA sequence: TGTGCCATCAGTGGGGGCCAGAACACTGAAGCTTTCTTT. Translated, it gives CAISGGQNTEAFF.

In DNA form, the CDR3 reads TGTGCCAGCAGGGACCTCGTATCCTACGAGCAGTACGTC. It translates to CASRDLVSYEQYV. The chain has TRBV6-5 and TRBJ2-7; D gene unclear. This CDR3 spans 13 amino acids. Looked up from germline, CDR1 is MNHEY and CDR2 is SVGAGI. Between the trimmed V and J ends, which lost 6 bases and 1 base, there was a span of 10 bases.

This clonotype has just a few counts. V and J are TRBV9 and TRBJ2-6; D is undetermined. Between the trimmed V and J ends, which lost 1 base and 0 bases, there was a span of 2 bases. Germline CDR1 reads SGDLS; CDR2 reads YYNGEE. The CDR3 consists of 14 residues. DNA of the CDR3: TGTGCCAGCAGCGTATTCTCTGGGGCCAACGTCCTGACTTTC. This sequence encodes CASSVFSGANVLTF.

The rearrangement joins TRBV19 to TRBJ2-2; 9 bases map to TRBD2. The trim removed 10 bases at V and 2 bases at J, leaving 8 bases unmatched. Germline-derived CDR1 and CDR2 are LNHDA and SQIVND (reference sequence). The CDR3 is 15 residues long. CDR3 sequence: CATEIGTSNTGELFF. CDR3 in DNA: TGTGCCACCGAGATCGGGACTAGCAACACCGGGGAGCTGTTTTTT.

This clonotype was picked up a small number of times. The chain carries TRBV20-1 and TRBJ1-2; D unclear. Deletions cut 1 base from V and 4 bases from J, with 16 bases between. Germline assignment: CDR1 DFQATT and CDR2 SNEGSKA (reference sequence). The CDR3 extends over 15 amino acids. The CDR3 is CSARAQDYGFYGYTF. The DNA of the CDR3 is TGCAGTGCTAGAGCCCAGGATTATGGTTTCTATGGCTACACCTTC.

The V and J genes are TRBV11-1 and TRBJ2-7; no reliable D call. The ends were cut back, 6 bases at V and 5 bases at J, with 17 bases in the middle. Germline-derived CDR1 and CDR2 are SGHAT and FQDESV (reference sequence). The CDR3 length is 14 residues. The CDR3 spells CASSPLRPLNEQYF. CDR3 bases: TGTGCCAGCAGTCCCCTCCGGCCCCTCAACGAGCAGTACTTC.

The V and J genes are TRBV5-1 and TRBJ2-3; 11 bases align to TRBD1. CDR3 length: 16 residues. Germline CDR1 SGHRS, CDR2 YFSETQ. With V trimmed by 4 bases and J by 6 bases, 10 bases remained unmatched. This CDR3 is CASSLDRGPSADTQYF. In nucleotides, the CDR3 is TGCGCCAGCAGCCTGGACAGGGGGCCCTCGGCGGATACGCAGTATTTT. Variable domain in full (rest from reference TRBV5-1 and TRBJ2-3): KAGVTQTPRYLIKTRGQQVTLSCSPISGHRSVSWYQQTPGQGLQFLFEYFSETQRNKGNFPGRFSGRQFSNSRSEMNVSTLELGDSALYLCASSLDRGPSADTQYFGPGTRLTVL.

The chain has TRBV7-9 and TRBJ1-1; 8 bases match TRBD1. The CDR3 has 15 amino acids. V was pared by 5 bases and J by 4 bases, with 9 bases of the junction left unmatched. Per the germline V gene, CDR1 is SEHNR and CDR2 is FQNEAQ (reference sequence). CDR3 loop: CASSPRGRGGTEAFF. The CDR3 bases are TGTGCCAGCAGCCCCAGGGGGCGCGGTGGCACTGAAGCTTTCTTT.

The chain has TRBV18 and TRBJ1-6; 7 nucleotides agree with TRBD1. The V segment lost 6 bases and the J segment 7 bases; nucleotides outside the gene matches: 6. This CDR3 comprises 14 residues. The germline V gene has CDR1 KGHSH and CDR2 LQKENI. The CDR3 DNA is TGTGCCAGCTCCAGAGGACAGGAGAATTCACCCCTCCACTTT. It specifies CASSRGQENSPLHF.

This clonotype was detected only a few times. The rearrangement links TRBV4-3 to TRBJ1-4; TRBD1 is a possible D gene (5 bases). CDR1 is LGHNA and CDR2 is YSLEER in the germline V gene. V was trimmed by 3 bases and J by 4 bases, leaving 12 bases between them. This CDR3 spans 15 amino acids. DNA of the CDR3: TGCGCCAGCAGCCAGAGGGCACAGGTTAATGAAAAACTGTTTTTT. Its protein is CASSQRAQVNEKLFF.

This clonotype was observed a handful of times. CDR3 DNA: TGTGCCAGCATGAAGCCAGAGAGTAACTTCTATGGCTACACCTTC. Amino acid sequence: CASMKPESNFYGYTF. The chain links TRBV7-9 to TRBJ1-2; D remains ambiguous. The CDR3 consists of 15 residues. CDR1 and CDR2 from the germline V gene are SEHNR and FQNEAQ (reference sequence). V was pared by 7 bases and J by 4 bases, with 19 bases between. The entire variable domain, with the rest obtained from reference TRBV7-9 and TRBJ1-2, is as follows: DTGVSQNPRHKITKRGQNVTFRCDPISEHNRLYWYRQTLGQGPEFLTYFQNEAQLEKSRLLSDRFSAERPKGSFSTLEIQRTEQGDSAMYLCASMKPESNFYGYTFGSGTRLTVV.

This clonotype has ten or more counts. This sequence joins TRBV29-1 and TRBJ2-7, with TRBD1 matching over 9 bases. Unmatched junction bases numbered 16, after V lost 7 bases and J lost 6 bases. CDR3 length equals 15 residues. The germline V gene has CDR1 SQVTM and CDR2 ANQGSEA. DNA for the CDR3: TGCAGCGGTGTCCCGGGGACAGGGATATTAGGCGAGCAGTACGTC. Translation: CSGVPGTGILGEQYV.

The chain's CDR3 is CASSYGAGPGRTQYF. Written as DNA, the CDR3 is TGTGCCAGCAGCTATGGGGCAGGCCCTGGGAGGACCCAGTACTTC. The V and J genes are TRBV7-9 and TRBJ2-5; TRBD1 or TRBD2 may be the D gene (5 bases each). Germline-derived CDR1 and CDR2 are SEHNR and FQNEAQ (reference sequence). The V end was cut by 4 bases, the J end by 7 bases, with 19 bases between. The CDR3 has 15 residues.

CDR3 sequence reads: CASSRDGGTYEQYF. CDR3 nucleotides: TGTGCCAGCAGTCGCGACGGTGGAACATACGAGCAGTACTTC. This chain links TRBV25-1 with TRBJ2-7, with D hard to call. V was pared by 5 bases and J by 4 bases, with 15 bases between. In germline, CDR1 is MGHDK, CDR2 SYGVNS. This CDR3 comprises 14 residues.

This sequence joins TRBV5-6 and TRBJ2-2; 9 bases map to TRBD2. The CDR3 consists of 15 residues. The V gene end was trimmed by 5 bases and the J gene end by 3 bases; junction bases not matched to a gene: 5. Looked up from germline, CDR1 is SGHDT and CDR2 is YYEEEE. CDR3 sequence reads: CASRERGVDTGELFF. In DNA form, the CDR3 reads TGTGCCAGCAGGGAGCGGGGGGTCGACACCGGGGAGCTGTTTTTT.

This clonotype has ten or more counts. V is TRBV14 and J is TRBJ2-1; 7 bases line up with TRBD2. V was pared by 4 bases and J by 0 bases, with 6 bases of the junction left unmatched. CDR1 SGHDN and CDR2 FVKESK come from the germline V gene. The CDR3 contains 16 residues. DNA for the CDR3: TGTGCCAGCAGCCCCCTGGGGGGGAGCTCCTACAATGAGCAGTTCTTC. This translates into CASSPLGGSSYNEQFF.

This clonotype was found a few times. This chain connects TRBV28 to TRBJ2-2; D possibly corresponds to TRBD1 (5 bases). There are 15 residues in the CDR3. CDR1 and CDR2 (germline): MDHEN, SYDVKM. The CDR3: CAAGRYPSNTGELFF. DNA for the CDR3: TGTGCGGCAGGGCGTTATCCTTCTAACACCGGGGAGCTGTTTTTT. The full variable domain, in which reference TRBV28 and TRBJ2-2 provide the parts outside the CDR3, is DVKVTQSSRYLVKRTGEKVFLECVQDMDHENMFWYRQDPGLGLRLIYFSYDVKMKEKGDIPEGYSVSREKKERFSLILESASTNQTSMYLCAAGRYPSNTGELFFGEGSRLTVL.

This chain connects TRBV29-1 to TRBJ1-1; 8 bases fit TRBD1. The CDR3 consists of 15 residues. Germline CDR1 SQVTM, CDR2 ANQGSEA. Trimming removed 6 bases from V and 0 bases from J; junction bases left unmatched: 9. CDR3: CSVDRGWGMNTEAFF. The CDR3 DNA is TGCAGCGTCGACAGGGGATGGGGGATGAACACTGAAGCTTTCTTT.

This clonotype was counted between two and nine times. The gene calls are TRBV6-1 and TRBJ2-2, with TRBD1 as a possible D gene (7 bases). The ends were cut back, 2 bases at V and 4 bases at J, with 11 bases in the middle. The length of the CDR3 is 15 residues. CDR1 is MNHNS, CDR2 SASEGT, per germline. The CDR3 reads CASSEQGGVTGELFF. The CDR3 nucleotides are TGTGCCAGCAGTGAACAGGGGGGTGTCACCGGGGAGCTGTTTTTT.